The 30 T cell receptor beta chains in this list originate from one sample, sequenced in a study of cytomegalovirus exposure and HLA in healthy donors. Repertoires were generated with immunoSEQ multiplex PCR, while TCRdb's copy carries only in-frame clones and drops some. The sample holds 90,000 to 150,000 clones, approximately 81% seen once. The specimen sequenced was PBMCs. The source is a woman in her 30s in good health and CMV-seronegative.

The V and J genes are TRBV6-4 and TRBJ1-2; TRBD1 matches at 7 bases. Per the germline V gene, CDR1 is MRHNA and CDR2 is SNTAGT. The J segment lost 1 base and the V segment lost 11 bases, leaving 7 bases of the junction unmatched. This CDR3 region has 13 residues. The CDR3 nucleotides are TGTGCCGGACGACAGGGAGGTAACTATGGCTACACCTTC. As protein: CAGRQGGNYGYTF.

The chain recombines TRBV5-1 with TRBJ2-7; 15 positions match TRBD2. The V gene's germline CDR1 is SGHRS and CDR2 YFSETQ. The V and J ends lost 4 bases and 0 bases, in that order; junction bases with no gene match: 5. The CDR3 is made up of 17 amino acids. Here the CDR3 DNA reads TGCGCCAGCAGCCCTGGGACTAGCGGGGGGAGCTCCTACGAGCAGTACTTC. This codes for CASSPGTSGGSSYEQYF.

The chain links TRBV7-9 to TRBJ2-5; unclear D gene. The V end was cut by 5 bases, the J end by 2 bases, with 12 bases between. The CDR3 covers 14 residues. Germline-derived CDR1 and CDR2 are SEHNR and FQNEAQ (reference sequence). The CDR3 sequence is CASSPKPEQETQYF. The DNA for the CDR3 is TGTGCCAGCAGCCCTAAGCCGGAGCAAGAGACCCAGTACTTC. The variable domain in full, with the rest retrieved from reference TRBV7-9 and TRBJ2-5, is DTGVSQNPRHKITKRGQNVTFRCDPISEHNRLYWYRQTLGQGPEFLTYFQNEAQLEKSRLLSDRFSAERPKGSFSTLEIQRTEQGDSAMYLCASSPKPEQETQYFGPGTRLLVL.

This chain joins TRBV2 and TRBJ2-5; weak D call: TRBD2 (5 bases). The CDR3 covers 15 residues. CDR1 is SNHLY and CDR2 is FYNNEI in the germline V gene. Trimming removed 4 bases from V and 0 bases from J, with 12 bases in between. CDR3: CASSGRAVYQETQYF. CDR3 DNA sequence: TGTGCCAGCAGTGGCCGAGCGGTGTACCAAGAGACCCAGTACTTC.

This clone was seen only once. The V and J genes are TRBV27 and TRBJ1-5; TRBD1 aligns across 9 bases. Germline assignment: CDR1 MNHEY and CDR2 SMNVEV (reference sequence). The junction had 4 bases not matched to a gene; V was cut back by 2 bases and J by 5 bases. This CDR3 has 15 residues. The CDR3 loop is CASSLGTGSYQPQHF. The CDR3 DNA reads TGTGCCAGCAGTTTAGGGACAGGGAGCTATCAGCCCCAGCATTTT.

This chain joins TRBV7-3 and TRBJ2-1; 8 bases map to TRBD2. The CDR3 contains 14 residues. After removal of 2 bases from V and 10 bases from J, the junction contained 7 bases not matched to a gene. Looked up from germline, CDR1 is SGHTA and CDR2 is FQGTGA. CDR3 amino acids: CASSLGISGDEQFF. CDR3 DNA: TGTGCCAGCAGCTTAGGAATTAGCGGGGACGAGCAGTTCTTC. Combining the CDR3 with reference TRBV7-3 and TRBJ2-1 gives the whole variable domain GAGVSQTPSNKVTEKGKYVELRCDPISGHTALYWYRQSLGQGPEFLIYFQGTGAADDSGLPNDRFFAVRPEGSVSTLKIQRTERGDSAVYLCASSLGISGDEQFFGPGTRLTVL.

This clone was observed a single time. The rearrangement joins TRBV19 to TRBJ2-1; 10 nucleotides match TRBD1. The CDR3 spans 15 residues. The germline V gene encodes CDR1 LNHDA and CDR2 SQIVND (reference sequence). Trimming removed 1 base from V and 7 bases from J; junction bases left unmatched: 4. The CDR3 DNA reads TGTGCCAGTAGTATAGGACAGGGGGCGCGGAATGAGCAGTTCTTC. Residues: CASSIGQGARNEQFF.

This CDR3 reads CASSQDRLTSGGFTDTQYF. CDR3 bases: TGCGCCAGCAGCCAAGATCGGCTAACTAGCGGGGGGTTCACAGATACGCAGTATTTT. The V and J genes are TRBV4-3 and TRBJ2-3, with 12 positions matching TRBD2. Germline lookup yields CDR1 LGHNA and CDR2 YSLEER. V was clipped by 0 bases and J by 2 bases; unmatched bases: 9. The CDR3 covers 19 residues.

The chain couples TRBV7-9 to TRBJ1-3, with TRBD1 matching over 7 bases. The CDR3 extends over 15 amino acids. Germline CDR1 is SEHNR and CDR2 is FQNEAQ (reference sequence). Trimming at V came to 6 bases and at J to 4 bases, leaving 9 bases not matched to a gene. The CDR3 spells CASSPTGAYGNTIYF. The DNA of the CDR3 is TGTGCCAGCAGTCCTACAGGGGCCTACGGAAACACCATATATTTT.

This chain links TRBV5-1 with TRBJ1-1, with 8 bases matching TRBD1. The CDR3 runs 15 residues. Germline loops: CDR1 SGHRS, CDR2 YFSETQ. With V trimmed by 7 bases and J by 1 base, 9 bases remained unmatched. DNA of the CDR3: TGCGCCAGCTGTGGACAGGGTACAACGAACACTGAAGCTTTCTTT. Encoded protein: CASCGQGTTNTEAFF.

A single count supports this clone. This chain links TRBV5-1 with TRBJ2-3, with 9 bases matching TRBD2. The J segment lost 1 base and the V segment lost 4 bases, leaving 10 bases of the junction unmatched. This CDR3 comprises 17 residues. Germline CDR1 and CDR2: SGHRS and YFSETQ. The CDR3 region is CASSADLLAGRTDTQYF. CDR3 bases: TGCGCCAGCAGCGCCGATCTTCTAGCGGGGCGCACAGATACGCAGTATTTT.

This clone was seen once. The chain recombines TRBV7-6 with TRBJ2-1; TRBD2 aligns across 15 bases. The CDR3 runs to 14 residues. The germline V gene encodes CDR1 SGHVS and CDR2 FNYEAQ. The junction had 2 bases not matched to a gene; V was cut back by 5 bases and J by 9 bases. The CDR3 loop is CASSRTSGGGEQFF. CDR3 coding DNA: TGTGCCAGCAGCAGGACTAGCGGGGGGGGTGAGCAGTTCTTC.

The CDR3 loop reads CASSLLGRANYEQYF. The CDR3, as DNA: TGTGCCAGCAGTTTATTGGGCAGGGCGAACTACGAGCAGTACTTC. The chain carries TRBV27 and TRBJ2-7; D perhaps matches TRBD1 (5 bases). Per the germline V gene, CDR1 is MNHEY and CDR2 is SMNVEV (reference sequence). Trimming left V 1 base short and J 3 bases short, with 13 bases between. CDR3 size: 15 residues.

The CDR3 DNA is TGTGCCAGCAGCTTGGCGGTAGGGCAGGGCGGCCACGAGCAGTACTTC. It encodes CASSLAVGQGGHEQYF. V usage is TRBV5-4 and J usage is TRBJ2-7; possible D gene TRBD1, 5 bases. The CDR3 is 16 amino acids. V shed 0 bases and J shed 5 bases, with 18 bases lying between them. Germline V gene sequence: CDR1 SGHNT, CDR2 YYREEE (reference sequence). Looking up the rest from reference TRBV5-4 and TRBJ2-7 gives the full variable domain: ETGVTQSPTHLIKTRGQQVTLRCSSQSGHNTVSWYQQALGQGPQFIFQYYREEENGRGNFPPRFSGLQFPNYSSELNVNALELDDSALYLCASSLAVGQGGHEQYFGPGTRLTVT.

The chain joins TRBV25-1 to TRBJ2-2; perhaps TRBD2 as D (5 bases). Germline assignment: CDR1 MGHDK and CDR2 SYGVNS. Deletions cut 4 bases from V and 6 bases from J, with 18 bases between. The CDR3 contains 16 residues. CDR3 protein: CASSGLGILIAGELFF. CDR3 DNA: TGTGCCAGCAGTGGGCTCGGGATCTTAATCGCCGGGGAGCTGTTTTTT.

J is TRBJ2-4 and V is TRBV6-4; 7 positions match TRBD1. The germline V gene has CDR1 MRHNA and CDR2 SNTAGT. This CDR3 spans 13 amino acids. With V trimmed by 1 base and J by 8 bases, 2 bases remained unmatched. CDR3 DNA sequence: TGTGCCAGCAGTGACTTACAGGGGTACATTCAGTACTTC. This codes for CASSDLQGYIQYF.

V usage is TRBV6-4 and J usage is TRBJ2-3, with 8 bases aligning to TRBD2. The CDR3 sequence is 15 residues long. Germline loops: CDR1 MRHNA, CDR2 SNTAGT. J gave up 4 bases and V 3 bases, and 6 bases lay outside the gene matches. The CDR3, as DNA: TGTGCCAGCAGTGAGGCCGGGGGGGTTGCAGATACGCAGTATTTT. Translating gives CASSEAGGVADTQYF.

The CDR3 is CASSVQTSATQETQYF. The DNA for the CDR3 is TGTGCCAGCAGCGTACAGACTAGCGCAACTCAAGAGACCCAGTACTTC. The V and J genes are TRBV9 and TRBJ2-5; 8 nucleotides line up with TRBD2. The CDR3 consists of 16 residues. J lost 2 bases, V lost 1 base, and 7 bases had no gene match. Germline loops: CDR1 SGDLS, CDR2 YYNGEE.

The chain has TRBV19 and TRBJ2-7, with 8 nucleotides matching TRBD1. The CDR3 is 15 amino acids. Germline trimming cut 3 bases from V and 3 bases from J; bases unmatched to any gene: 7. Germline V CDR1 and CDR2: LNHDA, SQIVND (reference sequence). The chain's CDR3 is CASSILPGGLYEQYF. CDR3 nucleotide sequence: TGTGCCAGTAGTATTCTGCCAGGGGGCCTCTACGAGCAGTACTTC.

This chain connects TRBV4-1 to TRBJ1-2; D ambiguous. V gave up 0 bases and J gave up 3 bases, with 17 bases separating them. This CDR3 spans 17 amino acids. CDR1 and CDR2 (germline): MGHRA, YSYEKL. As DNA, the CDR3 is TGCGCCAGCAGCCAAGATTTCGAACGGGAACTAGACTATGGCTACACCTTC. Residues: CASSQDFERELDYGYTF.

This rearrangement joins TRBV18 to TRBJ2-3; tentative D call: TRBD1 (6 bases). The CDR3 covers 15 residues. The germline V gene has CDR1 KGHSH and CDR2 LQKENI. V was pared by 5 bases and J by 3 bases, with 15 bases between. The CDR3 coding sequence is TGTGCCAGCTCATCGGGACACCTAAAGACAGATACGCAGTATTTT. It translates to CASSSGHLKTDTQYF.

The chain links TRBV20-1 to TRBJ1-2, with TRBD1 identical over 7 bases. V lost 5 bases and J lost 6; bases outside the gene matches: 3. The CDR3 contains 11 residues. The germline V gene has CDR1 DFQATT and CDR2 SNEGSKA (reference sequence). DNA of the CDR3: TGCAGTGCTCCAGGGGGGAATGGCTACACCTTC. It yields the protein CSAPGGNGYTF.

The J gene is TRBJ1-1, the V gene TRBV7-2; 12 nucleotides match TRBD1. CDR1 and CDR2 from the germline V gene are SGHTA and FQGNSA. V was pared by 6 bases and J by 6 bases, with 11 bases of the junction left unmatched. The CDR3 is made up of 16 amino acids. CDR3 protein: CASRAGDRGLKAEAFF. Here the CDR3 DNA reads TGTGCCAGCAGGGCCGGGGACAGGGGGCTAAAGGCTGAAGCTTTCTTT.

The V and J genes are TRBV5-5 and TRBJ1-1, with TRBD1 as a possible D gene (6 bases). Trimming shortened V by 0 bases and J by 7 bases, and 16 bases separated the two germline ends. The CDR3 consists of 15 residues. Germline CDR1 reads SGHKS; CDR2 reads YYEKEE (reference sequence). As DNA, the CDR3 is TGTGCCAGCAGCTTGGTAACTGGGGGCCAGGTTGAAGCTTTCTTT. Protein sequence: CASSLVTGGQVEAFF.

This clone was seen a handful of times. The J gene is TRBJ1-2, the V gene TRBV25-1; D uncertain. The CDR3 contains 13 residues. Germline assignment: CDR1 MGHDK and CDR2 SYGVNS. Trimming removed 5 bases from V and 0 bases from J, with 7 bases in between. The chain's CDR3 is CASSTLPNYGYTF. The DNA of the CDR3 is TGTGCCAGCAGTACCCTACCTAACTATGGCTACACCTTC.

The rearrangement joins TRBV4-1 to TRBJ1-5, with 10 bases fitting TRBD1. This CDR3 has 16 residues. V shed 4 bases, J shed 6 bases, and the junction held 9 bases outside the gene matches. Germline-derived CDR1 and CDR2 are MGHRA and YSYEKL. The CDR3 region is CASSPRGQGEGQPQHF. CDR3 nucleotide sequence: TGCGCCAGCAGCCCTCGAGGACAGGGGGAAGGTCAGCCCCAGCATTTT.

CDR3 bases: TGCGCCAACTCGGGACAGGGAGGTGATCAGCCCCAGCATTTT. Protein: CANSGQGGDQPQHF. The chain carries TRBV10-1 and TRBJ1-5; 9 nucleotides align to TRBD1. This CDR3 comprises 14 residues. Germline-derived CDR1 and CDR2 are WNHNN and SYGVQD (reference sequence). J lost 5 bases, V lost 10 bases, and 9 bases had no gene match.

The chain carries TRBV5-6 and TRBJ2-7; no clear D. This CDR3 is built from 13 residues. Trimming pared 4 bases from V and 2 bases from J, leaving 10 bases between. The germline V gene has CDR1 SGHDT and CDR2 YYEEEE. Here the CDR3 DNA reads TGTGCCAGCAGCCAACTAATGGCCTACGAGCAGTACTTC. The encoded protein is CASSQLMAYEQYF.

The chain joins TRBV29-1 to TRBJ1-2; D is possibly TRBD1 (5 bases). Between the trimmed V and J ends, which lost 5 bases and 5 bases, there was a span of 21 bases. Germline V gene lookup returns CDR1 SQVTM and CDR2 ANQGSEA. CDR3 length: 15 residues. The CDR3 here is CSVRTWSETEYGYTF. The CDR3 coding sequence is TGCAGCGTTAGAACATGGTCCGAGACAGAGTATGGCTACACCTTC.

Concerning this clone: Other DNA sequences in the same sample also yield this CDR3. This chain links TRBV20-1 with TRBJ2-5; 9 nucleotides match TRBD2. V lost 5 bases to trimming and J lost 5 bases; unmatched junction nucleotides: 0. The CDR3 sequence is 11 residues long. From germline, CDR1 is DFQATT and CDR2 SNEGSKA (reference sequence). The CDR3 coding sequence is TGCAGTGCTGGACTAGCGGAGACCCAGTACTTC. Amino acid sequence: CSAGLAETQYF.